A single sample is the source of the 8 T cell receptor beta chains below, sequenced in a study of CD8 T cells in Susac syndrome. Random-hexamer reverse transcription was applied to roughly 0.5 to 1 ug RNA. TCRdb reprocessed the immunoSEQ multiplex PCR reads via MiXCR and lists one record per CDR3 protein. There are roughly 190,000 distinct CDR3 sequences in the sample; roughly 94% occur only once, and approximately 0.16% lies in the top ten. The sample taken for sequencing was CD8+ T cells from PBMCs. Source of these receptors: a human donor with Susac syndrome.

V and J are TRBV19 and TRBJ1-5; the D gene is possibly TRBD1 (5 bases). The ends were cut back, 4 bases at V and 2 bases at J, with 24 bases in the middle. Germline V gene data show CDR1 as LNHDA and CDR2 as SQIVND (reference sequence). This CDR3 region has 19 residues. The CDR3 loop is CASSTPFRDSLDGNQPQHF. DNA of the CDR3: TGTGCCAGTAGTACTCCATTCCGGGACTCCCTAGACGGCAATCAGCCCCAGCATTTT.

The chain recombines TRBV29-1 with TRBJ1-2; 10 nucleotides line up with TRBD1. CDR3 length: 14 residues. CDR1 and CDR2 from the germline V gene are SQVTM and ANQGSEA. V dropped 4 bases and J dropped 2; count of bases not matched to a gene: 4. For the CDR3, the DNA is TGCAGCGTTGTGGGGACAGGGGAAAACTATGGCTACACCTTC. Translated: CSVVGTGENYGYTF.

This chain joins TRBV3-1 and TRBJ2-7; 7 bases match TRBD2. Germline V gives CDR1 LGHDT, CDR2 YNNKEL (reference sequence). V lost 0 bases to trimming and J lost 2 bases; unmatched junction nucleotides: 1. This CDR3 region has 14 residues. The CDR3 here is CASSQEGLAYEQYF. CDR3 in DNA: TGTGCCAGCAGCCAAGAAGGACTAGCCTACGAGCAGTACTTC.

The CDR3 DNA is TGTGCCAGCAGCCAAACAGGGTCCGGGGATGGCTACACCTTC. It translates to CASSQTGSGDGYTF. The J gene is TRBJ1-2, the V gene TRBV4-2, with a possible D match to TRBD1 (6 bases). V was shortened by 2 bases and J by 6 bases, with 13 bases between the two germline ends. This CDR3 is 14 amino acids long. Germline CDR1 LGHNA, CDR2 YNFKEQ.

The V and J genes are TRBV12-3 or TRBV12-4 and TRBJ2-2, with a possible D match to TRBD1 (6 bases). The V end was cut by 5 bases, the J end by 4 bases, with 8 bases between. The CDR3 has 13 amino acids. The CDR3 reads CASSPGVTGELFF. In nucleotides, the CDR3 is TGTGCCAGCAGTCCAGGGGTCACCGGGGAGCTGTTTTTT.

The chain uses TRBV7-3 and TRBJ2-3, with D unclear. The CDR3 loop spans 15 amino acids. Trimming removed 4 bases from V and 0 bases from J, with 11 bases in between. Germline loops: CDR1 SGHTA, CDR2 FQGTGA. The CDR3, as DNA: TGTGCCAGCAGCTCCACGCCGTCAAGCACAGATACGCAGTATTTT. Translation gives CASSSTPSSTDTQYF.

The chain links TRBV29-1 to TRBJ2-7; D is undetermined. The germline gives CDR1 SQVTM, CDR2 ANQGSEA. The CDR3 sequence is 12 residues long. The ends were cut back, 4 bases at V and 2 bases at J, with 9 bases in the middle. DNA of the CDR3: TGCAGCGTTGTAACGGATACCTACGAGCAGTACTTC. It yields the protein CSVVTDTYEQYF.

The V gene is TRBV29-1, the J gene TRBJ2-5; TRBD1 might be the D (6 bases). The CDR3 length is 12 residues. The germline V and J ends were trimmed by 3 bases and 3 bases, with 8 bases remaining between them. Germline CDR1 SQVTM, CDR2 ANQGSEA. The CDR3: CSVDRGKETQYF. DNA of the CDR3: TGCAGCGTTGACAGGGGTAAAGAGACCCAGTACTTC. Using reference TRBV29-1 and TRBJ2-5 for the parts outside the CDR3, the full variable domain is SAVISQKPSRDICQRGTSLTIQCQVDSQVTMMFWYRQQPGQSLTLIATANQGSEATYESGFVIDKFPISRPNLTFSTLTVSNMSPEDSSIYLCSVDRGKETQYFGPGTRLLVL.